This T cell receptor beta chain was captured by sequencing in a study of cytomegalovirus exposure and HLA in healthy donors. Overall study: Early released data comprised about 90 million unique TCRs from HLA-typed donors.

Regarding the study as a whole: An analysis done earlier found most TCR beta V segments productive about 87% or about 30% of the time. Using a false discovery rate of 0.05, a later analysis showed that approximately 16,000 TCR beta sequences were associated with HLA alleles.

CDR3 size: 16 residues. J gave up 2 bases and V 4 bases, and 4 bases lay outside the gene matches. Germline-derived CDR1 and CDR2 are SGHNT and YYREEE (reference sequence). The PCR used 60 Vbeta and 13 Jbeta primers. Original processing methods: Among the unique TCR beta chains that a later analysis counted, about 81 million in all, approximately 12 million were shared. The table came from immunoSEQ multiplex PCR; TCRdb's copy has only in-frame clones and leaves some out. The DNA was the basis for D and trimming; V, J and clone size are from that table. The data hold a few hundred thousand clones, with around nine tenths observed a single time. Comments on this clone: Its specificity is not known.

The genes are TRBV5-4 and TRBJ2-3, with TRBD2 identical over 13 bases. Sequenced material: PBMCs. The receptor was isolated from a girl aged 2 to 10 in good health and CMV-seronegative. The CDR3 DNA reads TGTGCCAGCAGCCCCGGACTAGCGGGGGCCACAGATACGCAGTATTTT. Translating gives CASSPGLAGATDTQYF.